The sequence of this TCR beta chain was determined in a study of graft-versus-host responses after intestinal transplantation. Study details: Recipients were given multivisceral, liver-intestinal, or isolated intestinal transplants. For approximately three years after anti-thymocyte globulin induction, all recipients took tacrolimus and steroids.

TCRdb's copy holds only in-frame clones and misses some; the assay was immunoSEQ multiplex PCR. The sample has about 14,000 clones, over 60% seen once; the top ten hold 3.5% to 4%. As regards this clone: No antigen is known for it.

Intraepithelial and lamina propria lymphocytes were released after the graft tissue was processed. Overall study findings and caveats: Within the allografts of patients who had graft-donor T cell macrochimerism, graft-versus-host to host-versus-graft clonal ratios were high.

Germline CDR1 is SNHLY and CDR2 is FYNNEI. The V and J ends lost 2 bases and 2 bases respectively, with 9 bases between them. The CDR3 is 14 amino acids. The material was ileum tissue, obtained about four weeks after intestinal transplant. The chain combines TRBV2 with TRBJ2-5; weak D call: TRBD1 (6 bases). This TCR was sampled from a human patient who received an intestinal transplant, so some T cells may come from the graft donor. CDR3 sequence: CASSEYRVQETQYF. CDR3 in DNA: TGTGCCAGCAGTGAATACAGGGTGCAAGAGACCCAGTACTTC.